The 26 T cell receptor beta chains reported below all come from one sample, sequenced in a study of OX40 agonist ivuxolimab in advanced cancers. Method: immunoSEQ multiplex PCR; TCRdb's copy keeps in-frame clones and lacks some. The sample holds 22,000 or so clones, approximately 80% seen once. The source was CD4+ or CD8+ T cells sorted from blood, collected in a trial of the OX40 agonist ivuxolimab. The receptors originated from an adult with an advanced solid tumor such as melanoma, head and neck, liver or kidney cancer.

The chain links TRBV27 to TRBJ1-6; D call uncertain. V was shortened by 7 bases and J by 8 bases, with 12 bases between the two germline ends. Germline CDR1 MNHEY, CDR2 SMNVEV (reference sequence). The length of the CDR3 is 13 residues. CDR3: CASTHREDSPLHF. CDR3 nucleotide sequence: TGTGCCAGCACCCATCGGGAGGATTCACCCCTCCACTTT.

This clone has just one count. The rearrangement joins TRBV11-1 to TRBJ2-3, with 12 bases that match TRBD2. V gave up 4 bases and J gave up 4 bases; unmatched junction bases: 6. The germline CDR1 and CDR2 sequences are SGHAT and FQDESV (reference sequence). The CDR3 contains 16 residues. Written as DNA, the CDR3 is TGTGCCAGCAGCTCCGGACTAGCGGGGCTATCAGATACGCAGTATTTT. Amino acids: CASSSGLAGLSDTQYF. The variable domain in full, completed from reference TRBV11-1 and TRBJ2-3, reads EAEVAQSPRYKITEKSQAVAFWCDPISGHATLYWYRQILGQGPELLVQFQDESVVDDSQLPKDRFSAERLKGVDSTLKIQPAELGDSAMYLCASSSGLAGLSDTQYFGPGTRLTVL.

This chain joins TRBV5-6 and TRBJ2-7; TRBD1 matches at 7 bases. This CDR3 has 15 amino acids. Germline lookup yields CDR1 SGHDT and CDR2 YYEEEE. J was trimmed by 0 bases and V by 0 bases; bases with no gene match: 3. This chain's CDR3 is CASSLAQGFSYEQYF. Here the CDR3 DNA reads TGTGCCAGCAGCTTGGCACAGGGGTTCTCCTACGAGCAGTACTTC.

J is TRBJ2-3 and V is TRBV7-2, with D possibly being TRBD1 (6 bases). In germline, CDR1 is SGHTA, CDR2 FQGNSA. This CDR3 has 16 residues. The V end was cut by 2 bases, the J end by 3 bases, with 15 bases between. The DNA of the CDR3 is TGTGCCAGCAGCTTATATGCAGGGGTGAGGACAGATACGCAGTATTTT. It is translated as CASSLYAGVRTDTQYF.

This clone came up once. The chain is built from TRBV6-6 and TRBJ1-1; maybe TRBD1 (6 bases). V dropped 6 bases and J dropped 2 bases, with 10 bases sitting between them. The germline CDR1 and CDR2 sequences are MNHNY and SVGAGI (reference sequence). CDR3 length: 13 amino acids. The CDR3 region has the DNA TGTGCCAGCAGGACAGGCTATAACACTGAAGCTTTCTTT. Protein: CASRTGYNTEAFF.

The V and J genes are TRBV15 and TRBJ1-2, with TRBD1 matching 7 bases. V shed 0 bases and J 4 bases; nucleotides not matched to a gene: 17. CDR1 LNHNV and CDR2 YYDKDF come from the germline V gene (reference sequence). The CDR3 is made up of 19 amino acids. The CDR3 protein is CATSREFGGQAGRTYGYTF. DNA for the CDR3: TGTGCCACCAGCAGAGAATTTGGAGGACAGGCCGGCAGGACCTATGGCTACACCTTC.

This clone was seen once. The chain is built from TRBV2 and TRBJ1-1; D uncertain. The V gene's germline CDR1 is SNHLY and CDR2 FYNNEI. The length of the CDR3 is 15 residues. The V end was cut by 3 bases, the J end by 1 base, with 12 bases between. The CDR3 spells CASSEYGLANTEAFF. As DNA, the CDR3 is TGTGCCAGCAGTGAGTATGGGCTGGCGAACACTGAAGCTTTCTTT.

This chain connects TRBV7-9 to TRBJ2-7; the D gene is possibly TRBD2 (6 bases). V was pared by 0 bases and J by 7 bases, with 13 bases between. The CDR3 is 14 residues long. Per the germline V gene, CDR1 is SEHNR and CDR2 is FQNEAQ (reference sequence). The CDR3 nucleotides read TGTGCCAGCAGCTTAGCAGGCGGGGCGGAAGAGCAGTACTTC. Amino acid sequence: CASSLAGGAEEQYF.

The chain couples TRBV2 to TRBJ2-7; perhaps TRBD1 as D (6 bases). CDR1 and CDR2 from the germline V gene are SNHLY and FYNNEI. This CDR3 spans 19 amino acids. V shed 1 base and J shed 0 bases, with 22 bases lying between them. The CDR3 bases are TGTGCCAGCAGTGAAGAGGGACATGGCTTGGGGGATAGCTCCTACGAGCAGTACTTC. Translating it yields CASSEEGHGLGDSSYEQYF.

J is TRBJ2-3 and V is TRBV28; D is unclear. The germline CDR1 and CDR2 sequences are MDHEN and SYDVKM. Trimming took 5 bases from V and 8 from J, leaving 17 bases between them. This CDR3 contains 14 residues. CDR3 nucleotides: TGTGCCAGCAGTCCAGAAGTGGGGTCCCGTACGCAGTATTTT. Translating gives CASSPEVGSRTQYF.

CDR3 residues: CASTLLAGGGNEQFF. The CDR3 region has the DNA TGTGCCAGCACCCTACTAGCGGGGGGAGGAAATGAGCAGTTCTTC. The chain is built from TRBV27 and TRBJ2-1; 12 bases align to TRBD2. The CDR3 runs 15 residues. Germline assignment: CDR1 MNHEY and CDR2 SMNVEV (reference sequence). Trimming at V came to 7 bases and at J to 7 bases, leaving 8 bases not matched to a gene.

The chain is built from TRBV6-6 and TRBJ2-7; 8 positions agree with TRBD1. V shed 7 bases, J shed 4 bases, and the junction held 6 bases outside the gene matches. The CDR3 extends over 13 amino acids. Germline V gives CDR1 MNHNY, CDR2 SVGAGI (reference sequence). The CDR3 loop is CASTRQGRYEQYF. The CDR3 region has the DNA TGTGCCAGCACACGACAGGGGAGGTACGAGCAGTACTTC.

V and J are TRBV25-1 and TRBJ2-7, with 7 positions matching TRBD1. The CDR3 spans 14 residues. Losses at the gene ends were 3 bases for V and 2 bases for J; bases not matched to a gene: 4. Germline V gene lookup returns CDR1 MGHDK and CDR2 SYGVNS. CDR3 coding DNA: TGTGCCAGCAGTGATCGACAGGGCCCCTACGAGCAGTACTTC. Its translation: CASSDRQGPYEQYF.

The V gene is TRBV2, the J gene TRBJ2-5, with D maybe TRBD1 (6 bases). Trimming stripped 1 base from V and 5 bases from J, with 11 bases between. Germline V lookup: CDR1 SNHLY, CDR2 FYNNEI. The CDR3 runs 14 residues. The CDR3 DNA follows: TGTGCCAGCAGTGAAGGAGGGGGAGCGGAGACCCAGTACTTC. Amino acids: CASSEGGGAETQYF. The full variable domain, with the rest looked up from reference TRBV2 and TRBJ2-5, is EPEVTQTPSHQVTQMGQEVILRCVPISNHLYFYWYRQILGQKVEFLVSFYNNEISEKSEIFDDQFSVERPDGSNFTLKIRSTKLEDSAMYFCASSEGGGAETQYFGPGTRLLVL.

The J gene is TRBJ2-7, the V gene TRBV7-6; D gene unclear. The germline V and J ends were trimmed by 0 bases and 3 bases, with 6 bases remaining between them. CDR1 is SGHVS and CDR2 is FNYEAQ in the germline V gene. This CDR3 spans 13 amino acids. CDR3 DNA: TGTGCCAGCAGCTTAGCGGCCGGCTACGAGCAGTACTTC. It encodes CASSLAAGYEQYF.

The genes are TRBV2 and TRBJ1-5, with 8 bases aligning to TRBD1. CDR1 is SNHLY, CDR2 FYNNEI, per germline. The CDR3 extends over 15 amino acids. The V and J ends lost 8 bases and 4 bases, in that order; junction bases with no gene match: 10. The CDR3 sequence: CASRGYRGSNQPQHF. The CDR3 region has the DNA TGTGCCAGCCGAGGTTACAGGGGGTCAAATCAGCCCCAGCATTTT.

This clone was seen a single time. V and J are TRBV5-1 and TRBJ2-7; D not certain. The germline V and J ends were trimmed by 0 bases and 0 bases, with 16 bases remaining between them. The CDR3 has 17 amino acids. CDR1 is SGHRS and CDR2 is YFSETQ in the germline V gene. This CDR3 reads CASSLGVGGHSSYEQYF. The CDR3 coding sequence is TGCGCCAGCAGCTTGGGGGTTGGCGGTCATAGCTCCTACGAGCAGTACTTC.

V gene TRBV6-1 combines with J gene TRBJ2-7; possibly TRBD2 for D (6 bases). The CDR3 is 13 amino acids. V lost 4 bases and J lost 3, with 10 bases in between. Germline CDR1 MNHNS, CDR2 SASEGT. The CDR3 DNA follows: TGTGCCAGCAGTGGGGCGGGGCACTACGAGCAGTACTTC. Protein sequence: CASSGAGHYEQYF.

The CDR3 DNA is TGTGCCAGCTCTTTGGGAGGTGTGAATGGCTACACCTTC. Its protein is CASSLGGVNGYTF. This chain uses TRBV6-5 with TRBJ1-2; D is unclear. The CDR3 totals 13 residues. Germline lookup yields CDR1 MNHEY and CDR2 SVGAGI. V shed 8 bases and J shed 6 bases, with 16 bases lying between them.

J is TRBJ1-5 and V is TRBV19; D is possibly TRBD1 (5 bases). CDR3 size: 19 residues. Germline loops: CDR1 LNHDA, CDR2 SQIVND (reference sequence). Trimming cost V 7 bases and J 6 bases, with 31 bases left between them. The CDR3 spells CASTIGFSGGSRGSQPQHF. CDR3 nucleotide sequence: TGTGCCAGTACTATCGGCTTTTCGGGGGGGTCACGCGGGAGTCAGCCCCAGCATTTT.

The genes are TRBV13 and TRBJ1-6, with 10 bases identical to TRBD1. V was pared by 0 bases and J by 10 bases, with 6 bases of the junction left unmatched. The CDR3 extends over 16 amino acids. Germline V gene lookup returns CDR1 PRHDT and CDR2 FYEKMQ (reference sequence). The CDR3 coding sequence is TGTGCCAGCAGCTTAGGGGGACAGGGGAAAGGATCACCCCTCCACTTT. Amino acid sequence: CASSLGGQGKGSPLHF. The entire variable domain, with the rest obtained from reference TRBV13 and TRBJ1-6, is as follows: AAGVIQSPRHLIKEKRETATLKCYPIPRHDTVYWYQQGPGQDPQFLISFYEKMQSDKGSIPDRFSAQQFSDYHSELNMSSLELGDSALYFCASSLGGQGKGSPLHFGNGTRLTVT.

The V call is TRBV12-5, the J call TRBJ2-2; 9 nucleotides agree with TRBD1. J was trimmed by 1 base and V by 1 base; bases with no gene match: 1. This CDR3 contains 16 residues. CDR1 and CDR2 (germline): LGHNT, FRNRAP. The CDR3 region has the DNA TGTGCTAGTGGTTTGGACAGGGGGCTGAACACCGGGGAGCTGTTTTTT. This sequence encodes CASGLDRGLNTGELFF.

This clone was counted a single time. The V call is TRBV27, the J call TRBJ2-1; the D call may be TRBD1 or TRBD2 (6 bases each). Germline V gene lookup returns CDR1 MNHEY and CDR2 SMNVEV (reference sequence). The V end lost 6 bases, the J end lost 7 bases, and 13 bases lay between the germline ends. The CDR3 contains 13 residues. In DNA, the CDR3 is TGTGCCAGCAGGGTGGGGGGCCTGAATGAGCAGTTCTTC. This encodes CASRVGGLNEQFF.

The V and J genes are TRBV5-1 and TRBJ2-6; maybe TRBD2 (6 bases). The CDR3 runs to 18 residues. V gave up 1 base and J gave up 2 bases, with 16 bases separating them. Germline CDR1 reads SGHRS; CDR2 reads YFSETQ. The CDR3 bases are TGCGCCAGCAGCTTGATGGGGGGAACGGTACCTGGGGCCAACGTCCTGACTTTC. This sequence encodes CASSLMGGTVPGANVLTF.

The chain joins TRBV30 to TRBJ2-1, with D unclear. The V gene lost 1 base and the J gene lost 5 bases, with 9 bases spanning the gap. Germline V gene sequence: CDR1 GTSNPN, CDR2 SVGIG (reference sequence). The CDR3 has 13 amino acids. The CDR3 nucleotides are TGTGCCTGGAGTGCCAGATGGGACAATGAGCAGTTCTTC. Encoded protein: CAWSARWDNEQFF.

The chain's CDR3 is CASSIDMVSQHF. For the CDR3, the DNA is TGTGCCAGTAGTATAGATATGGTTTCCCAGCATTTT. The chain carries TRBV19 and TRBJ1-5; D is unclear. Trimming shortened V by 0 bases and J by 11 bases, and 8 bases separated the two germline ends. Germline lookup yields CDR1 LNHDA and CDR2 SQIVND (reference sequence). The CDR3 is 12 amino acids.